This TCR beta chain was identified during a study of follicular helper T cells after annual influenza vaccination. Study-level findings and limits: ICOS-CD38- cTfh most often held earlier Day 7 ICOS+CD38+ clones. ICOS+CD38+ cTfh clonality change tracked circulating plasmablast frequency change. The much larger non-cTfh compartments may have been undersampled.

The CDR3 length is 13 residues. Looked up from germline, CDR1 is SGHRS and CDR2 is YFSETQ. The V gene lost 3 bases and the J gene lost 2 bases, with 9 bases spanning the gap. TCRdb keeps only in-frame clones here, not all; method: immunoSEQ multiplex PCR. This table holds about 11,000 clones, 65% to 85% found once. In the case of this clone: Antigen: not known.

This chain connects TRBV5-1 to TRBJ2-7; D is tentatively TRBD1 or TRBD2 (5 bases each). The specimen was CXCR5- memory CD4+ T cells sorted from blood, collected 6 weeks after influenza vaccination. The clonotype was recovered from an adult who received the influenza vaccine. The CDR3 is CASSWDGTYEQYF. CDR3 nucleotides: TGCGCCAGCAGCTGGGACGGGACCTACGAGCAGTACTTC.